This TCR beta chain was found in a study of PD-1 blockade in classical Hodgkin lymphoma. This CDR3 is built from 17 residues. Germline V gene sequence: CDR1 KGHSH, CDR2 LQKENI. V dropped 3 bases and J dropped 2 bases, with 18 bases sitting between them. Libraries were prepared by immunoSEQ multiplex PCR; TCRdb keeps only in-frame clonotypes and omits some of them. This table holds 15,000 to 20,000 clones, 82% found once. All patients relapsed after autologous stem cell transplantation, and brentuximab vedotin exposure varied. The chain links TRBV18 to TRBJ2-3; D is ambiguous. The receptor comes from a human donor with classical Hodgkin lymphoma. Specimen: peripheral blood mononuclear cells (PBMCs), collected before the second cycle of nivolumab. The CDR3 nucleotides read TGTGCCAGCTCACCCGCTTTATTCCCAGTTAACACAGATACGCAGTATTTT. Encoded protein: CASSPALFPVNTDTQYF.